These T cell receptor beta chains were read from a single sample in a study of T cell responses to AZD1222 COVID-19 vaccine. Only in-frame clones appear in the TCRdb table, and some are missing; sequencing was by immunoSEQ multiplex PCR. The sample yields approximately 120,000 clones, roughly 88% seen once. The specimen was peripheral blood, collected on day 0 of MenACWY control vaccination. These receptors all stem from an adult in good health. Each CDR3 is given with its conserved first and last residue. Each record gives: J gene, clone size, V gene, D gene, CDR3 DNA, CDR3 protein. D genes are given only for firm matches. The listing skips clone size in some rows; elsewhere it reads once, few, many or a size class.

TRBJ1-5	.	TRBV28	.	TGTGCCAGCAGTTTTACGGGATCCTTTGGCAATCAGCCCCAGCATTTT	CASSFTGSFGNQPQHF
TRBJ1-2	.	TRBV2	TRBD1	TGTGCCAGCAGTGAAGGGACAGGAAAAAGCGGCTACACCTTC	CASSEGTGKSGYTF
TRBJ1-2	.	TRBV4-3	.	TGCGCCAGCAGCCAGGCGGGGGCAGGGGACTATGGCTACACCTTC	CASSQAGAGDYGYTF
TRBJ1-4	.	TRBV28	.	TGTGCCAGCAGTAAAACGGACAGTTATGAAAAACTGTTTTTT	CASSKTDSYEKLFF
TRBJ1-2	.	TRBV5-4	TRBD1	TGTGCCAGCAGCTTCCTGGGGGTGGGACAGGGGACTCACTATGGCTACACCTTC	CASSFLGVGQGTHYGYTF
TRBJ2-5	once	TRBV19	.	TGTGCCAGTAGTATTCTGTCGGACCGAGGAGGAGAGACCCAGTACTTC	CASSILSDRGGETQYF
TRBJ1-3	.	TRBV2	.	TGTGCCAGCAGTGAAGGTTTTTACGGGGCTGGAAACACCATATATTTT	CASSEGFYGAGNTIYF
TRBJ2-1	.	TRBV13	TRBD2	TGTGCCAGCAGCACCTGGACTAGCGACAATGAGCAGTTCTTC	CASSTWTSDNEQFF
TRBJ2-1	once	TRBV9	.	TGTGCCAGCAGCGTAGTGGGCGGCTACAATGAGCAGTTCTTC	CASSVVGGYNEQFF
TRBJ1-1	.	TRBV28	.	TGTGCCAGCAGTTTACGGGGGAATACTGAAGCTTTCTTT	CASSLRGNTEAFF
TRBJ1-4	.	TRBV19	TRBD1	TGTGCCAGTACCGTTACAGGGGGCAATGAAAAACTGTTTTTT	CASTVTGGNEKLFF
TRBJ2-3	.	TRBV18	.	TGTGCCAGCTCACCGGGACTCCCAGATACGCAGTATTTT	CASSPGLPDTQYF
TRBJ1-4	.	TRBV4-3	.	TGCGCCAGCAGCCAAGATTGGGGGCAATATGAAAAACTGTTTTTT	CASSQDWGQYEKLFF
TRBJ1-2	.	TRBV4-2	.	TGTGCCAGCAGCCAAGACGGCTCCAGGGAGGCCTATGGCTACACCTTC	CASSQDGSREAYGYTF
TRBJ2-1	.	TRBV2	TRBD2	TGTGCCAGCAGTGAAGTTATGGGACTAGCGGAAGACAATGAGCAGTTCTTC	CASSEVMGLAEDNEQFF
TRBJ2-1	.	TRBV9	.	TGTGCCAGCAGCGCTAGACCTCACAATGAGCAGTTCTTC	CASSARPHNEQFF
TRBJ2-1	.	TRBV4-2	.	TGTGCCAGCAGCGGGGAAGAGGGAACCCCCCCCAATGAGCAGTTCTTC	CASSGEEGTPPNEQFF
TRBJ2-7	.	TRBV21-1	.	TGTGCCTCGTCGTGGACACCAAACCTCTACGAGCAGTACTTC	CASSWTPNLYEQYF
TRBJ2-7	.	TRBV28	.	TGTGCCAGCAGTTTAGCTGGGAGCTACGAGCAGTACTTC	CASSLAGSYEQYF
TRBJ2-6	.	TRBV6-4	.	TGTGCCAGCAGCAATTACTCTGGGGCCAACGTCCTGACTTTC	CASSNYSGANVLTF
TRBJ1-2	.	TRBV7-9	TRBD1	TGTGCCAGCAGCTTACCGAGACAGGGTGGCTACACCTTC	CASSLPRQGGYTF
TRBJ1-5	.	TRBV5-8	TRBD1	TGTGCCAGCGGAAACAGGGGTGAGCCCCAGCATTTT	CASGNRGEPQHF
TRBJ2-3	.	TRBV11-2	TRBD2	TGTGCCAGCAGCTTCCGTCCCAAGCGGGAGGGTGGCACAGATACGCAGTATTTT	CASSFRPKREGGTDTQYF
TRBJ1-4	.	TRBV19	.	TGTGCCAGTAGCCTGGGGCCAACTAATGAAAAACTGTTTTTT	CASSLGPTNEKLFF
TRBJ2-5	.	TRBV5-1	.	TGCGCCAGCAGACAACTAGGCGGGCGAGAGACCCAGTACTTC	CASRQLGGRETQYF
TRBJ1-1	once	TRBV29-1	.	TGCAGCGTCCCCGGAGATGGTGCTGAAGCTTTCTTT	CSVPGDGAEAFF
TRBJ2-3	.	TRBV5-4	.	TGTGCCAGCAGCTCCGGACCCACAGATACGCAGTATTTT	CASSSGPTDTQYF
TRBJ2-1	.	TRBV9	TRBD1	TGTGCCAGCAGCGTAGTAGGGGGCCAAAACGGGCCAAGGAATGAGCAGTTCTTC	CASSVVGGQNGPRNEQFF
TRBJ1-5	.	TRBV12-5	.	TGTGCTAGTGGTTTGGGTCGTGGGCCCCAGCATTTT	CASGLGRGPQHF
TRBJ1-2	.	TRBV6-5	TRBD1	TGTGCCAGCAGAAGAACAGGGGGCACCTATGGCTACACCTTC	CASRRTGGTYGYTF
TRBJ1-4	.	TRBV7-2	TRBD1	TGTGCCAGCAGCTCAAATGGACAGGGTGGCGAAAAACTGTTTTTT	CASSSNGQGGEKLFF
TRBJ1-1	.	TRBV19	.	TGTGCCAGTAGTCCTGGGGGGACAAACACTGAAGCTTTCTTT	CASSPGGTNTEAFF
TRBJ2-1	.	TRBV2	.	TGTGCCAGCAGTGGGCGGGGAGAGAGTGAGCAGTTCTTC	CASSGRGESEQFF
TRBJ2-2	.	TRBV4-2	TRBD2	TGTGCCAGCAGGAGGGAATTAGCGGGAGCTGGCGGGGAGCTGTTTTTT	CASRRELAGAGGELFF
TRBJ2-1	.	TRBV7-2	.	TGTGCCAGCAGCTCCATGGAGGGATCCTACAATGAGCAGTTCTTC	CASSSMEGSYNEQFF
TRBJ1-5	.	TRBV4-2	.	TGTGCCAGCAGCCAAGAGGGCCAGGCCCATCAGCCCCAGCATTTT	CASSQEGQAHQPQHF
TRBJ1-5	.	TRBV28	.	TGTGCCAGCAGTATGGCAGGGGTAAATCAGCCCCAGCATTTT	CASSMAGVNQPQHF
TRBJ2-2	.	TRBV3-1/TRBV3-2	TRBD2	TGTGCCAGCAGCCATAAAATCGGGACTACGAACACCGGGGAGCTGTTTTTT	CASSHKIGTTNTGELFF
TRBJ2-7	once	TRBV7-2	TRBD2	TGTGCCAGCAGCCCGTCCGGGACTAGCTCACACGGGCAGTACTTC	CASSPSGTSSHGQYF
TRBJ1-5	.	TRBV6-2/TRBV6-3	.	TGTGCCAGCAGTCCGTTAATGGGCTCTCGCAATCAGCCCCAGCATTTT	CASSPLMGSRNQPQHF
TRBJ2-1	.	TRBV6-4	TRBD2	TGTGCCAGCAGTGACGGACTAGCGGGGGACTACAATGAGCAGTTCTTC	CASSDGLAGDYNEQFF
TRBJ1-6	.	TRBV5-1	TRBD1	TGCGCCAGCAGTATGACCTTGGGACAGGGAGCCTATTCACCCCTCCACTTT	CASSMTLGQGAYSPLHF
TRBJ2-7	.	TRBV7-2	TRBD2	TGTGCCAGCAGCGCGGGGGGGCCCGAGCAGTACTTC	CASSAGGPEQYF
TRBJ2-4	.	TRBV5-5	.	TGTGCCAGCAGCTTGGGGTGGGCCAAAAACATTCAGTACTTC	CASSLGWAKNIQYF
TRBJ2-7	few	TRBV7-6	TRBD2	TGTGCCAGCAGCTTATCGTGGGCTAGCGGTGACGAGCAGTACTTC	CASSLSWASGDEQYF